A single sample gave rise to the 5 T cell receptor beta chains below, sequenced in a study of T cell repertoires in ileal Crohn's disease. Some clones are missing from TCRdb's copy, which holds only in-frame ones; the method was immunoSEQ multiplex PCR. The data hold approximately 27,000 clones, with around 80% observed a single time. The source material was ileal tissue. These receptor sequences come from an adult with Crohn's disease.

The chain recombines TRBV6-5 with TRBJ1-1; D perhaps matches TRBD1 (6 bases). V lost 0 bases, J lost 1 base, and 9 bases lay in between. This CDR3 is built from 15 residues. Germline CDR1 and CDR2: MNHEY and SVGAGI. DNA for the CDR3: TGTGCCAGCAGTTACTCGCCGACAGGGAACACTGAAGCTTTCTTT. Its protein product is CASSYSPTGNTEAFF.

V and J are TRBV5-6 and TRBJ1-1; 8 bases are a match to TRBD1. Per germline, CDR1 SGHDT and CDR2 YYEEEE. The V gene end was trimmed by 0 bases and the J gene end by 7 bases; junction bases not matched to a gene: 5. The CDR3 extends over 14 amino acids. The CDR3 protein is CASSLGQGRGEAFF. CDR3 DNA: TGTGCCAGCAGCTTGGGACAGGGGCGGGGTGAAGCTTTCTTT.

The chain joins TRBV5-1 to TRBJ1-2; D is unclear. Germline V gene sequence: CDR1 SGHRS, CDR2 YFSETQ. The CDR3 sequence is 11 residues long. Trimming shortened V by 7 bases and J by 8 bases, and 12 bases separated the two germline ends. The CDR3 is CASGETYGYTF. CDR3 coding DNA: TGCGCCAGCGGGGAGACATACGGCTACACCTTC.

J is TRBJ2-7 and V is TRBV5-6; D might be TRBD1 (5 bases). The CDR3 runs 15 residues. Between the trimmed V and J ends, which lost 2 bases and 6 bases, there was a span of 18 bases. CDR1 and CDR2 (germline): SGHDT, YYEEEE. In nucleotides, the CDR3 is TGTGCCAGCAGCTTCGCGTGGCCTAGAACAGGCGAGCAGTACTTC. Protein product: CASSFAWPRTGEQYF.

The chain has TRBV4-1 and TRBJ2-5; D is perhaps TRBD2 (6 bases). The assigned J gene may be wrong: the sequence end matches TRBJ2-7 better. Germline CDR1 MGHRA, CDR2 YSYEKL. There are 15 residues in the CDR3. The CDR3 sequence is CASSQDKDYDYEQYF. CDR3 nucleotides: TGCGCCAGCAGCCAAGATAAGGACTATGACTACGAGCAGTACTTC.